The source of this T cell receptor beta chain is a study of OX40 agonist ivuxolimab in advanced cancers. Whole-study context: Ivuxolimab, an agonistic anti-OX40 (CD134) antibody, was given to patients.

Germline CDR1 SGHAT, CDR2 FQDESV (reference sequence). Deletions cut 4 bases from V and 5 bases from J, with 21 bases between. This CDR3 has 16 residues. With regard to this clone: Its specificity is unknown.

Assay: immunoSEQ multiplex PCR; the TCRdb copy retains only in-frame clones and omits some. The sample has roughly 64,000 clones, about four fifths seen once. The study, taken as a whole, reports: CD4+ and CD8+ T cells in blood underwent clonal expansion by week 6 at 0.1 to 3.0 mg/kg. In CD8+ T cells, expanded clones were on average more numerous than in CD4+.

This rearrangement joins TRBV11-1 to TRBJ2-7, with D perhaps matching TRBD1 (7 bases). The origin of this receptor is an adult with an advanced solid tumor such as melanoma, head and neck, liver or kidney cancer. The source material was CD4+ or CD8+ T cells sorted from blood, sampled in a trial of the OX40 agonist ivuxolimab. The CDR3 DNA follows: TGTGCCAGCAGCTCAGGGGGGAAGACAGGGCAACACGAGCAGTACTTC. This gives the protein CASSSGGKTGQHEQYF.